The rows below give T cell receptor beta chains drawn from one sample of a study of control samples from healthy donors and cancer patients. Only in-frame clones appear in the TCRdb table, and some are missing; sequencing was by immunoSEQ multiplex PCR. The data hold about 95,000 clones, with about 87% observed a single time. Sequenced material: blood. These receptors were taken from a woman aged 65 to 85 in good health. Both conserved end residues are part of each CDR3. The order of the fields is CDR3 length, D gene, clone size, V gene, J gene, CDR3 protein, CDR3 DNA. The D gene is left open where the match is weak. Size tells how often a clone was seen (once, few, many) or the class of an expanded clone, and some rows leave it out.

>13|NA|NA|TRBV29-1|TRBJ2-1
CSGSGSSYNEQFF
TGCAGCGGTAGCGGAAGCTCCTACAATGAGCAGTTCTTC
>15|NA|NA|TRBV19|TRBJ1-1
CASSIGGVGSTEAFF
TGTGCCAGTAGTATTGGTGGGGTCGGGAGCACTGAAGCTTTCTTT
>14|NA|NA|TRBV11-3|TRBJ1-1
CASSDSRGNTEAFF
TGTGCCAGCAGCGACTCGCGCGGGAACACTGAAGCTTTCTTT
>13|NA|NA|TRBV30|TRBJ2-1
CAWSPTRRNEQFF
TGTGCCTGGAGTCCCACGAGGCGGAATGAGCAGTTCTTC
>14|NA|NA|TRBV5-1|TRBJ1-1
CASSLGKPGLEAFF
TGCGCCAGCAGCTTGGGCAAGCCGGGACTTGAAGCTTTCTTT
>14|TRBD1|once|TRBV7-6|TRBJ2-5
CASSAPGTAETQYF
TGTGCCAGCAGCGCCCCTGGGACAGCGGAGACCCAGTACTTC
>12|TRBD1|NA|TRBV10-3|TRBJ1-2
CAISTGGYGYTF
TGTGCCATCAGTACAGGGGGGTATGGCTACACCTTC
>15|NA|NA|TRBV9|TRBJ1-4
CASSVGLGPNEKLFF
TGTGCCAGCAGCGTAGGTCTGGGTCCTAATGAAAAACTGTTTTTT
>13|TRBD1|NA|TRBV3-1/TRBV3-2|TRBJ1-1
CASRQGEGTEAFF
TGTGCCAGCAGGCAGGGGGAGGGCACTGAAGCTTTCTTT
>13|NA|NA|TRBV5-6|TRBJ2-1
CASSLDRFNEQFF
TGTGCCAGCAGCTTGGACAGGTTCAATGAGCAGTTCTTC
>16|TRBD1|NA|TRBV5-1|TRBJ2-2
CASRNGQGRFSGELFF
TGCGCCAGCAGAAACGGACAGGGACGATTTTCCGGGGAGCTGTTTTTT
>15|NA|NA|TRBV5-1|TRBJ1-1
CASSLEGSMNTEAFF
TGCGCCAGCAGCTTGGAGGGCAGCATGAACACTGAAGCTTTCTTT
>14|TRBD2|NA|TRBV3-1/TRBV3-2|TRBJ2-3
CASSHLSTSGAQYF
TGTGCCAGCAGCCACCTCTCGACTAGCGGGGCTCAGTATTTT
>13|NA|NA|TRBV9|TRBJ1-2
CASSVANHYGYTF
TGTGCCAGCAGCGTAGCTAACCACTATGGCTACACCTTC
>17|TRBD2|NA|TRBV5-1|TRBJ2-7
CASSLVALVAGGNEQYF
TGCGCCAGCAGCTTGGTAGCCCTAGTGGCGGGAGGAAACGAGCAGTACTTC
>14|NA|NA|TRBV10-3|TRBJ1-5
CASSRGDNNQPQHF
TGTGCCAGCTCCCGGGGGGACAACAATCAGCCCCAGCATTTT
>13|TRBD1|NA|TRBV12-3/TRBV12-4|TRBJ1-3
CASRPGQGYTIYF
TGTGCCAGCAGACCGGGACAGGGCTACACCATATATTTT
>17|NA|once|TRBV4-1|TRBJ1-5
CASSPQPRTNLNQPQHF
TGCGCCAGCAGCCCACAGCCCAGGACAAACCTCAATCAGCCCCAGCATTTT
>17|TRBD1|NA|TRBV6-2/TRBV6-3|TRBJ2-5
CASSPLGQGAAIQTQYF
TGTGCCAGCAGTCCCCTGGGACAGGGAGCGGCGATCCAGACCCAGTACTTC
>17|TRBD1|NA|TRBV19|TRBJ2-2
CASSPRPGQGFTGELFF
TGTGCCAGCTCCCCCCGTCCGGGACAGGGGTTTACCGGGGAGCTGTTTTTT
>15|NA|once|TRBV5-6|TRBJ2-2
CASSLDRLNTGELFF
TGTGCCAGCAGCCTGGACAGACTTAACACCGGGGAGCTGTTTTTT
>14|NA|NA|TRBV6-5|TRBJ1-6
CASKWADSNSPLHF
TGTGCCAGCAAGTGGGCAGACTCTAATTCACCCCTCCACTTT
>15|TRBD1|few|TRBV29-1|TRBJ2-5
CSAEPDRGRAETQYF
TGCAGCGCCGAACCGGACAGGGGACGTGCAGAGACCCAGTACTTC
>14|NA|NA|TRBV10-3|TRBJ1-2
CAISAGTSNYGYTF
TGTGCCATCAGTGCCGGGACCTCTAACTATGGCTACACCTTC
>15|NA|NA|TRBV7-6|TRBJ2-1
CASSQSEAGVFGQFF
TGTGCCAGCAGCCAGTCGGAGGCCGGGGTTTTCGGGCAGTTCTTC
>14|TRBD1|NA|TRBV7-3|TRBJ1-6
CASSLGTANSPLHF
TGTGCCAGCAGCCTTGGGACAGCTAATTCACCCCTCCACTTT
>15|NA|NA|TRBV7-6|TRBJ2-1
CASSLDSTRSSEQFF
TGTGCCAGCAGCTTAGACTCGACTAGATCGAGTGAGCAGTTCTTC
>12|NA|NA|TRBV7-9|TRBJ2-5
CASSFTQETQYF
TGTGCCAGCAGCTTCACCCAAGAGACCCAGTACTTC
>15|TRBD2|once|TRBV5-1|TRBJ2-1
CASSLLAGANNEQFF
TGCGCCAGCAGCCTGCTAGCGGGAGCGAACAATGAGCAGTTCTTC
>17|NA|NA|TRBV15|TRBJ1-4
CATSRDLRRVGNEKLFF
TGTGCCACCAGCAGAGATCTCCGCAGGGTCGGTAATGAAAAACTGTTTTTT
>19|NA|NA|TRBV21-1|TRBJ2-6
CASTPAGGGNLTGANVLTF
TGTGCCAGCACCCCGGCCGGGGGAGGAAACTTAACTGGGGCCAACGTCCTGACTTTC
>14|NA|NA|TRBV7-2|TRBJ1-2
CASSQVGSGSPYTF
TGTGCCAGCAGTCAGGTTGGGTCGGGGTCCCCCTACACCTTC
>15|NA|NA|TRBV14|TRBJ1-1
CASSQDIAGLSEAFF
TGTGCCAGCAGCCAAGATATTGCAGGGTTGAGCGAAGCTTTCTTT
>17|TRBD2|NA|TRBV5-1|TRBJ2-3
CASSPRTSGTSGDTQYF
TGCGCCAGCAGCCCGAGGACTAGCGGGACGAGTGGAGATACGCAGTATTTT
>15|NA|NA|TRBV5-1|TRBJ2-1
CASSRGGVSYNEQFF
TGCGCCAGCAGCCGTGGTGGGGTTTCCTACAATGAGCAGTTCTTC
>15|TRBD1|NA|TRBV6-5|TRBJ1-5
CASMLQGPNNQPQHF
TGTGCCAGCATGCTACAGGGGCCCAACAATCAGCCCCAGCATTTT
>15|NA|NA|TRBV19|TRBJ2-5
CASSDLIGRLETQYF
TGTGCCAGTAGTGATCTTATCGGACGGTTAGAGACCCAGTACTTC
>13|NA|NA|TRBV19|TRBJ1-1
CASKEGTLTEAFF
TGTGCCAGTAAAGAGGGGACGCTCACTGAAGCTTTCTTT
>16|NA|NA|TRBV7-2|TRBJ2-2
CASSPPGGRNTGELFF
TGTGCCAGCAGCCCTCCGGGTGGGAGGAACACCGGGGAGCTGTTTTTT
>14|NA|NA|TRBV6-5|TRBJ1-1
CASSYSSGGTEAFF
TGTGCCAGCAGTTACTCGTCGGGGGGCACTGAAGCTTTCTTT
>14|TRBD2|NA|TRBV7-2|TRBJ2-3
CASSLWEGPDTQYF
TGTGCCAGCAGCTTGTGGGAGGGCCCAGATACGCAGTATTTT